A single TCR beta chain is shown here with its context. The record originates from a study of blood T cell repertoires in COVID-19. Looked up from germline, CDR1 is SEHNR and CDR2 is FQNEAQ (reference sequence). The CDR3 totals 14 residues. Trimming took off 4 bases at V and 5 bases at J, with 14 bases between the two ends. Here immunoSEQ multiplex PCR was the method, and the copy in TCRdb shows in-frame clones only, minus some. The sample holds 150,000 to 200,000 clones, about 87% seen once. The V gene is TRBV7-9, the J gene TRBJ1-1; perhaps TRBD1 as D (5 bases). This sequence originates from a woman aged 18-29 years who had recovered from COVID-19. Input material: peripheral blood. CDR3 residues: CASSSRGGRTEAFF. The CDR3 DNA follows: TGTGCCAGCAGCTCCCGGGGCGGGAGAACTGAAGCTTTCTTT. The full variable domain, with the rest looked up from reference TRBV7-9 and TRBJ1-1, is DTGVSQNPRHKITKRGQNVTFRCDPISEHNRLYWYRQTLGQGPEFLTYFQNEAQLEKSRLLSDRFSAERPKGSFSTLEIQRTEQGDSAMYLCASSSRGGRTEAFFGQGTRLTVV.